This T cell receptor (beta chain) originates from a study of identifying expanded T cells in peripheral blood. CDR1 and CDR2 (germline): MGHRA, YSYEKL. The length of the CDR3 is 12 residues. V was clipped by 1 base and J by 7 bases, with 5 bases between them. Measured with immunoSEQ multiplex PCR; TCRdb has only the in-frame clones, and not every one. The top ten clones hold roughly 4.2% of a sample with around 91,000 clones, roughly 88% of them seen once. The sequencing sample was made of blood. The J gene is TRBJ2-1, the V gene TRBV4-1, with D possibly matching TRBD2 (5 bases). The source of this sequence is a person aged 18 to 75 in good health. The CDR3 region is CASSQGGNEQFF. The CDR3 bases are TGCGCCAGCAGCCAAGGAGGGAATGAGCAGTTCTTC.